The 24 T cell receptor beta chains in this list originate from one sample, sequenced in a study of blood T cell repertoires in COVID-19. Method: immunoSEQ multiplex PCR; TCRdb's copy keeps in-frame clones and lacks some. The sample carries fewer than 200,000 clones, about 80% recorded once. The sample taken for sequencing was peripheral blood. The receptors shown here come from a woman between 70 and 85 years old with acute or convalescent COVID-19.

The chain joins TRBV11-2 to TRBJ2-3, with 9 bases lining up with TRBD2. CDR1 is SGHAT, CDR2 FQNNGV, per germline. The CDR3 has 16 amino acids. V shed 2 bases, J shed 4 bases, and the junction held 7 bases outside the gene matches. In DNA, the CDR3 is TGTGCCAGCAGCTTACTTGGCGGGAGGGTTGCAGATACGCAGTATTTT. This gives the protein CASSLLGGRVADTQYF. Combining the CDR3 with reference TRBV11-2 and TRBJ2-3 gives the whole variable domain EAGVAQSPRYKIIEKRQSVAFWCNPISGHATLYWYQQILGQGPKLLIQFQNNGVVDDSQLPKDRFSAERLKGVDSTLKIQPAKLEDSAVYLCASSLLGGRVADTQYFGPGTRLTVL.

This clone was observed once. The chain links TRBV7-2 to TRBJ1-5, with 10 bases aligning to TRBD1. The CDR3 runs 17 residues. V gave up 5 bases and J gave up 2 bases; unmatched junction bases: 9. Per the germline V gene, CDR1 is SGHTA and CDR2 is FQGNSA. The CDR3 spells CASSPRRDRGGNQPQHF. DNA of the CDR3: TGTGCCAGCAGCCCCCGTCGGGACAGGGGTGGCAATCAGCCCCAGCATTTT.

The chain is built from TRBV29-1 and TRBJ2-3; tentatively, D is TRBD2 (6 bases). Trimming shortened V by 6 bases and J by 6 bases, and 19 bases separated the two germline ends. Germline CDR1 SQVTM, CDR2 ANQGSEA. The CDR3 is made up of 14 amino acids. The CDR3 sequence: CSVAAGGMGDTQYF. The CDR3 DNA is TGCAGCGTGGCGGCGGGCGGGATGGGTGATACGCAGTATTTT.

This chain connects TRBV5-8 to TRBJ1-6; no clear D gene. Germline V gene sequence: CDR1 SGHTS, CDR2 YDEGEE. This CDR3 contains 14 residues. Trimming removed 2 bases from V and 10 bases from J, with 13 bases in between. The CDR3 loop reads CASSFPLDLSPLHF. The CDR3 DNA follows: TGTGCCAGCAGCTTTCCTCTGGACTTGTCACCCCTCCACTTT.

This clone was seen only once. The V and J genes are TRBV28 and TRBJ1-5; unclear D gene. Trimming stripped 1 base from V and 5 bases from J, with 12 bases between. This CDR3 comprises 15 residues. Germline CDR1 reads MDHEN; CDR2 reads SYDVKM. DNA for the CDR3: TGTGCCAGCAGTTTATTGGGAGGGTTCGATCAGCCCCAGCATTTT. This sequence encodes CASSLLGGFDQPQHF.

Only one count was recorded for this clone. The chain has TRBV6-7 and TRBJ2-2; TRBD2 agrees at 10 bases. TRBV6-7 is classed as an ORF, of uncertain function. CDR3 length: 17 amino acids. V dropped 5 bases and J dropped 2; count of bases not matched to a gene: 8. CDR3 sequence: CASSTRRLAGNTGELFF. CDR3 coding DNA: TGTGCCAGCAGTACGCGAAGACTAGCGGGCAACACCGGGGAGCTGTTTTTT.

The chain employs TRBV7-3 and TRBJ1-4; D gene uncertain. The CDR3 contains 13 residues. V lost 3 bases, J lost 6 bases, and 8 bases lay in between. Germline loops: CDR1 SGHTA, CDR2 FQGTGA. CDR3 DNA: TGTGCCAGCAGCTTTGACTGGGATGAAAAACTGTTTTTT. It specifies CASSFDWDEKLFF.

The gene calls are TRBV19 and TRBJ2-3, with D possibly TRBD2 on 5 matching bases. The CDR3 length is 17 residues. Germline V gene sequence: CDR1 LNHDA, CDR2 SQIVND (reference sequence). Trimming took 3 bases from V and 6 from J, leaving 22 bases between them. The CDR3 sequence is CASSIPGSGNSPDTQYF. CDR3 nucleotides: TGTGCCAGTAGTATCCCGGGATCAGGAAACTCGCCGGATACGCAGTATTTT.

Only one count was recorded for this clone. J is TRBJ2-3 and V is TRBV5-1; 9 bases are a match to TRBD2. In germline, CDR1 is SGHRS, CDR2 YFSETQ. V lost 2 bases to trimming and J lost 2 bases; unmatched junction nucleotides: 9. The CDR3 sequence is 17 residues long. This CDR3 reads CASSLAPTSGYTDTQYF. The CDR3 coding sequence is TGCGCCAGCAGCTTAGCCCCGACTAGCGGCTACACAGATACGCAGTATTTT.

The chain joins TRBV27 to TRBJ2-4; a possible D gene is TRBD2 (6 bases). The ends were cut back, 6 bases at V and 6 bases at J, with 15 bases in the middle. This CDR3 has 14 residues. CDR1 and CDR2 (germline): MNHEY, SMNVEV (reference sequence). The CDR3 DNA reads TGTGCCAGCAGATCGGGAGACCGGGGAAACATTCAGTACTTC. Its protein product is CASRSGDRGNIQYF.

The V gene is TRBV5-6, the J gene TRBJ1-6; 7 positions match TRBD1. Per germline, CDR1 SGHDT and CDR2 YYEEEE. With 0 bases clipped from V and 8 bases from J, the junction kept 14 bases outside the gene matches. CDR3 length: 18 amino acids. The CDR3 here is CASSLERRAGGVYSPLHF. In DNA, the CDR3 is TGTGCCAGCAGCTTGGAGAGGAGGGCAGGGGGAGTTTATTCACCCCTCCACTTT.

The chain employs TRBV15 and TRBJ2-4, with a possible D match to TRBD1 (5 bases). CDR1 and CDR2 (germline): LNHNV, YYDKDF (reference sequence). The CDR3 runs 16 residues. Trimming removed 2 bases at V and 7 bases at J, with 18 bases between. The DNA of the CDR3 is TGTGCCACCAGCAGATGGACCAGAAGCGCAGGGAACATTCAGTACTTC. Translating it yields CATSRWTRSAGNIQYF. The variable domain in full, with the rest retrieved from reference TRBV15 and TRBJ2-4, is DAMVIQNPRYQVTQFGKPVTLSCSQTLNHNVMYWYQQKSSQAPKLLFHYYDKDFNNEADTPDNFQSRRPNTSFCFLDIRSPGLGDTAMYLCATSRWTRSAGNIQYFGAGTRLSVL.

This chain connects TRBV19 to TRBJ2-7; 11 bases are shared with TRBD2. V lost 4 bases, J lost 6 bases, and 5 bases stayed unmatched. The CDR3 is 14 amino acids. Germline CDR1 is LNHDA and CDR2 is SQIVND (reference sequence). Here the CDR3 reads CASSKLGTSGEQYF. The CDR3 DNA reads TGTGCCAGTAGTAAGCTCGGGACTAGCGGCGAGCAGTACTTC.

The genes are TRBV30 and TRBJ1-6; 12 nucleotides match TRBD1. Trimming at V came to 1 base and at J to 9 bases, leaving 10 bases not matched to a gene. CDR1 is GTSNPN, CDR2 SVGIG, per germline (reference sequence). The CDR3 covers 17 residues. The CDR3: CAWSAGAGTGGGSPLHF. The CDR3 DNA reads as TGTGCCTGGAGTGCAGGAGCCGGGACAGGGGGCGGTTCACCCCTCCACTTT. The variable domain in full, with the rest retrieved from reference TRBV30 and TRBJ1-6, is SQTIHQWPATLVQPVGSPLSLECTVEGTSNPNLYWYRQAAGRGLQLLFYSVGIGQISSEVPQNLSASRPQDRQFILSSKKLLLSDSGFYLCAWSAGAGTGGGSPLHFGNGTRLTVT.

The chain carries TRBV5-1 and TRBJ1-1; D may be TRBD1 (5 bases). There are 15 residues in the CDR3. Germline CDR1 and CDR2: SGHRS and YFSETQ. With 0 bases removed from V and 0 bases from J, the gap between germline ends came to 9 bases. The CDR3 protein is CASSLGAGMNTEAFF. CDR3 DNA sequence: TGCGCCAGCAGCTTGGGGGCAGGGATGAACACTGAAGCTTTCTTT.

This chain uses TRBV2 with TRBJ2-2; tentatively, D is TRBD1 (6 bases). CDR1 and CDR2 (germline): SNHLY, FYNNEI. The V end was cut by 0 bases, the J end by 9 bases, with 11 bases between. The CDR3 contains 14 residues. The CDR3 region has the DNA TGTGCCAGCAGTGAAGCCCAGGGGACCAGGGAGCTGTTTTTT. Translation gives CASSEAQGTRELFF.

The V call is TRBV21-1, the J call TRBJ2-7; the D call in the table, TRBD2, was not verified against the DNA. TRBV21-1 is assigned pseudogene status. CDR3 length: 10 residues. CDR3 loop: CASSIGEQYF. The CDR3 bases are TGTGCCAGCAGCATCGGCGAGCAGTACTTC.

This clone has just a few counts. The chain links TRBV11-3 to TRBJ2-1; TRBD1 agrees at 7 bases. The CDR3 has 14 amino acids. CDR1 and CDR2 from the germline V gene are SGHNT and YENEEA. J gave up 4 bases and V 1 base, and 1 base lay outside the gene matches. The CDR3 DNA reads as TGTGCCAGCAGCTTAGGACAGGGATACAATGAGCAGTTCTTC. Amino acid sequence: CASSLGQGYNEQFF.

The rearrangement uses TRBV10-1 and TRBJ2-1, with 8 bases fitting TRBD2. This CDR3 has 16 amino acids. V lost 0 bases to trimming and J lost 5 bases; unmatched junction nucleotides: 6. Germline lookup yields CDR1 WNHNN and CDR2 SYGVQD (reference sequence). The CDR3 spells CASSESRSGNHNEQFF. DNA of the CDR3: TGCGCCAGCAGTGAGTCGCGTAGCGGGAACCACAATGAGCAGTTCTTC.

The chain recombines TRBV2 with TRBJ2-1; a weak D match, TRBD2 (6 bases). The CDR3 consists of 14 residues. Trimming cost V 6 bases and J 7 bases, with 16 bases left between them. Germline V gives CDR1 SNHLY, CDR2 FYNNEI. The CDR3 region has the DNA TGTGCCAGCAGAGCTAGCGAGATGGAGAATGAGCAGTTCTTC. Amino acids: CASRASEMENEQFF.

This clone was seen a handful of times. J is TRBJ1-4 and V is TRBV30, with 8 bases that match TRBD1. The CDR3 runs 14 residues. Losses at the gene ends were 5 bases for V and 8 bases for J; bases not matched to a gene: 10. Germline CDR1 is GTSNPN and CDR2 is SVGIG (reference sequence). In nucleotides, the CDR3 is TGTGCCTGGGCCGAGGCAGGGGGCGTCGAAAAACTGTTTTTT. This translates into CAWAEAGGVEKLFF.

The genes are TRBV3-1 (or the pseudogene TRBV3-2) and TRBJ2-7; 10 bases are shared with TRBD1. Germline V gives CDR1 LGHDT, CDR2 YNNKEL (reference sequence). V gave up 6 bases and J gave up 5 bases; unmatched junction bases: 4. This CDR3 comprises 13 residues. In DNA, the CDR3 is TGTGCCAGCAGTCGACAGGGGGCGAACGAGCAGTACTTC. This translates into CASSRQGANEQYF.

This clone turned up a few times. This chain uses TRBV7-6 with TRBJ1-2; 8 positions match TRBD1. CDR3 length: 15 residues. The J segment lost 3 bases and the V segment lost 4 bases, leaving 7 bases of the junction unmatched. The V gene's germline CDR1 is SGHVS and CDR2 FNYEAQ. The CDR3 here is CASSSASTGDYGYTF. In DNA, the CDR3 is TGTGCCAGCAGCTCCGCTTCGACAGGGGACTATGGCTACACCTTC.

This clone was recorded many times. The chain carries TRBV3-1 (or the pseudogene TRBV3-2) and TRBJ2-1; possible D gene TRBD2, 5 bases. Trimming shortened V by 0 bases and J by 4 bases, and 10 bases separated the two germline ends. Germline CDR1 is LGHDT and CDR2 is YNNKEL (reference sequence). CDR3 size: 15 residues. The CDR3 here is CASSQEPGRYNEQFF. The CDR3 nucleotides are TGTGCCAGCAGCCAAGAACCGGGGAGATACAATGAGCAGTTCTTC.